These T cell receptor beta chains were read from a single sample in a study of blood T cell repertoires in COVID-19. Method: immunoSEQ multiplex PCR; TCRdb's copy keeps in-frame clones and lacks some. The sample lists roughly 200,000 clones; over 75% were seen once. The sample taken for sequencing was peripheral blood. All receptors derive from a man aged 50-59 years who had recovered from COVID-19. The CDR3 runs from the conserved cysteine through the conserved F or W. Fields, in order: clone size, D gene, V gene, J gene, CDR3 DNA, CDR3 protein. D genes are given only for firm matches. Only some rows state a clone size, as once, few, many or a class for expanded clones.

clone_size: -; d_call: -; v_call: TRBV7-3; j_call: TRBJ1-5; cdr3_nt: TGTGCCAGCAGCCCCCGCGGGGATCCTGGGTTCAATCAGCCCCAGCATTTT; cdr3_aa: CASSPRGDPGFNQPQHF
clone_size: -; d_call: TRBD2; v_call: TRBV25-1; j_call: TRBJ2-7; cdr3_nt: TGTGCCAGCACCTTAGCGGGAGGGACGGGCGAGCAGTACTTC; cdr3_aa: CASTLAGGTGEQYF
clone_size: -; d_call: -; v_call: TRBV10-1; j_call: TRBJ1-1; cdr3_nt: TGCGCCAGCAGTGAAGGTAATACGATACAGGGTGCTTTCTTT; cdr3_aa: CASSEGNTIQGAFF
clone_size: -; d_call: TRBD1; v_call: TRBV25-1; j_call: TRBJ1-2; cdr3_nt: TGTGCCAGCAGTAGGCAGGGGGCGAGTGGCTACACCTTC; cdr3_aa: CASSRQGASGYTF
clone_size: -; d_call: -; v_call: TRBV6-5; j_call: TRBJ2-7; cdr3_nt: TGTGCCAGCAGCCGAGCCCACGAGCAGTACTTC; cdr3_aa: CASSRAHEQYF
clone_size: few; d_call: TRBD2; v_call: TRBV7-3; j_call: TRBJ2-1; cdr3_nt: TGTGCCAGCAGCAGGACTAGCGGATCCTACAATGAGCAGTTCTTC; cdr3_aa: CASSRTSGSYNEQFF
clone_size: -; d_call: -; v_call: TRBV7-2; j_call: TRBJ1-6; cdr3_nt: TGTGCCAGCAGCTTATTACCGGAGGATTCACCCCTCCACTTT; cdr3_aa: CASSLLPEDSPLHF
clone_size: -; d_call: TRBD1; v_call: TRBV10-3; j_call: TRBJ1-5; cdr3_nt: TGTGCCATCAGGAGCGACAGGGGCAATCAGCCCCAGCATTTT; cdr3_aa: CAIRSDRGNQPQHF
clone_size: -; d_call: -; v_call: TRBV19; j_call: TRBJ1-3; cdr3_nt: TGTGCCAGTAGTATTCGGCGGCTCTCTGGAAACACCATATATTTT; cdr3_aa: CASSIRRLSGNTIYF
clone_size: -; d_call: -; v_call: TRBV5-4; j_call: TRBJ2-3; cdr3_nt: TGTGCCAGCAGCTTCGAACTGGGGCATCCTCTCACAGATACGCAGTATTTT; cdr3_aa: CASSFELGHPLTDTQYF
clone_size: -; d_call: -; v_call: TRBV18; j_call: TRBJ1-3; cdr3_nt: TGTGCCAGCTCACCGCAACAGGTCTCTGGAAACACCATATATTTT; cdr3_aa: CASSPQQVSGNTIYF
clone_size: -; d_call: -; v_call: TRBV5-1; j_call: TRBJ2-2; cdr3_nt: TGCGCCAGCAGCTTGCTCGGCACCGGGGAGCTGTTTTTT; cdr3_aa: CASSLLGTGELFF
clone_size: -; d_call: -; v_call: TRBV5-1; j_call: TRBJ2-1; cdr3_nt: TGCGCCAGCAGCTCCCGGGCGGGAAACGGGGACAATGAGCAGTTCTTC; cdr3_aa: CASSSRAGNGDNEQFF
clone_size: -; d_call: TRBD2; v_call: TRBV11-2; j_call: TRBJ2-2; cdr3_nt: TGTGCCAGCAGCTTATTCGTAGCGGGAGGGCCGATTACCGGGGAGCTGTTTTTT; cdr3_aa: CASSLFVAGGPITGELFF
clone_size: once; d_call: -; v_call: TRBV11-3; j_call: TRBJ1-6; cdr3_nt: TGTGCCAGCAGCTTAGGAGGCGGATCACCCCTCCACTTT; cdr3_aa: CASSLGGGSPLHF
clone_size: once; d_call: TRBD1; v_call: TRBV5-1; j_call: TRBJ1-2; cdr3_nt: TGCGCCAGCAGCCAAACCATAAACCGGGACAGGGGGGATGGCTACACCTTC; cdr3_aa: CASSQTINRDRGDGYTF
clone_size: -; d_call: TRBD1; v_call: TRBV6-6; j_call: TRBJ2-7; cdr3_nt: TGTGCCAGCAGTTCGACAGGGGTAAGCTACGAGCAGTACTTC; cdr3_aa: CASSSTGVSYEQYF
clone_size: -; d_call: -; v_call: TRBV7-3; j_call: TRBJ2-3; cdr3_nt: TGTGCCAGCAGCCGCCTAGGAACGACAGATACGCAGTATTTT; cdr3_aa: CASSRLGTTDTQYF
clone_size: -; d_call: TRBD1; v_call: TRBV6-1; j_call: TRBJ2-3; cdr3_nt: TGTGCCAGCAGTGCGGGACAGGGGGCCGGAAGCACAGATACGCAGTATTTT; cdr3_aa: CASSAGQGAGSTDTQYF
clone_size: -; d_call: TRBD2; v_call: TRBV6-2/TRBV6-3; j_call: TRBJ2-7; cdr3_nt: TGTGCCAGCATCCCCTCCGGACTAGCGGGATGGAACCTCCCCTACGAGCAGTACTTC; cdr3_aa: CASIPSGLAGWNLPYEQYF
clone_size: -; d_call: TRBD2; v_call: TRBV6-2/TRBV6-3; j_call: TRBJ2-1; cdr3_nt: TGTGCCAGCAGTTCCCGAATTAGCGGGCCTAGCTCCTACAATGAGCAGTTCTTC; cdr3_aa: CASSSRISGPSSYNEQFF
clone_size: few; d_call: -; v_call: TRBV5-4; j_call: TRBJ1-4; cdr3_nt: TGTGCCAGCAGTGCGGACAGTAGTCATGAAAAACTGTTTTTT; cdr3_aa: CASSADSSHEKLFF
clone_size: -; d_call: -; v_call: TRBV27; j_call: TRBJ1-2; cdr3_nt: TGTGCCAGCAGTTTCAGCAGGGGAGCCTATGGCTACACCTTC; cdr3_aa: CASSFSRGAYGYTF
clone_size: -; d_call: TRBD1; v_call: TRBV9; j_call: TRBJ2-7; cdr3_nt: TGTGCCAGCAGCTCAGGACAGGGGAGCTCCTACGAGCAGTACTTC; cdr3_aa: CASSSGQGSSYEQYF
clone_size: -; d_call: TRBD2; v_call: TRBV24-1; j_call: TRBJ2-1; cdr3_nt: TGTGCCACCGCCGGGACTACGAATGAGCAGTTCTTC; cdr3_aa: CATAGTTNEQFF
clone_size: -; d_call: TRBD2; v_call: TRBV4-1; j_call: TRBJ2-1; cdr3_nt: TGCGCCAGCAGCCGGGGACTAGCGGGTTTGAACAATGAGCAGTTCTTC; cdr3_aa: CASSRGLAGLNNEQFF
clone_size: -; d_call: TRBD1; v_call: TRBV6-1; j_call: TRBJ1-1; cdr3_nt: TGTGCCAGCAGTGAAGGGGACAGGGGTGAAGCTTTCTTT; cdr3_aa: CASSEGDRGEAFF
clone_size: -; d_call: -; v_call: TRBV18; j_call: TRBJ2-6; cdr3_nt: TGTGCCAGCTCAAAAAACAGGGACTCTGGGGCCAACGTCCTGACTTTC; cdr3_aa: CASSKNRDSGANVLTF
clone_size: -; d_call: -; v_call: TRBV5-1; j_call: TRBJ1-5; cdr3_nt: TGCGCCAGCAGCTTGGGGACACTCGACAATCAGCCCCAGCATTTT; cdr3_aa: CASSLGTLDNQPQHF
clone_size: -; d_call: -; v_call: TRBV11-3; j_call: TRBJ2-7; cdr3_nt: TGTGCCAGCAGCTTAGATCCGACTAACGAGCAGTACTTC; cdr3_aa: CASSLDPTNEQYF
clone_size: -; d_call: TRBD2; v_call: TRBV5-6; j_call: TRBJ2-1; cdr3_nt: TGTGCCAGCAGCTTGGGCCCCCTAGCGGGAGGGAATGAGCAGTTCTTC; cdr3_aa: CASSLGPLAGGNEQFF
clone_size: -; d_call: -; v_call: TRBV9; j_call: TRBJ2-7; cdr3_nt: TGTGCCAGCAGCGTAGGAGGGTCCGGCTACGAGCAGTACTTC; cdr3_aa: CASSVGGSGYEQYF
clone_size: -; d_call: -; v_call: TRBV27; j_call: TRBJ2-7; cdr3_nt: TGTGCCAGCAGCCCGAGAATAGGGGGAGTATACGAGCAGTACTTC; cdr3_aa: CASSPRIGGVYEQYF
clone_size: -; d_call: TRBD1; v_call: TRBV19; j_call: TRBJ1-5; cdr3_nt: TGTGCCAGTGATAGACGGACAGGGCGGGCGACTCAGCCCCAGCATTTT; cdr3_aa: CASDRRTGRATQPQHF
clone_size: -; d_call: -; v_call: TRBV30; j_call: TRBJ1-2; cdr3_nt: TGTGCCTGGAGTGTAAACTTATTAAACTATGGCTACACCTTC; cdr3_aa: CAWSVNLLNYGYTF